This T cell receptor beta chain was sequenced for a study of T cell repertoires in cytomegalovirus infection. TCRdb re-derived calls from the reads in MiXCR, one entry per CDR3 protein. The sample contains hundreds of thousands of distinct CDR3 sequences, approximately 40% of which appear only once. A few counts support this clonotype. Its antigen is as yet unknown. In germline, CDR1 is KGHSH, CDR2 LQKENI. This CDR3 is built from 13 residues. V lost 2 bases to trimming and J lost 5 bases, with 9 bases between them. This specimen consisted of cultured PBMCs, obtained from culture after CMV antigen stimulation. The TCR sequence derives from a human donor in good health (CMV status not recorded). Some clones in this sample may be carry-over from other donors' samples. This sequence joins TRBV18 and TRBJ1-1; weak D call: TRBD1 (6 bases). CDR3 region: CASSPEGGTEAFF. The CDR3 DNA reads TGTGCCAGCTCACCAGAAGGGGGGACTGAAGCTTTCTTT.